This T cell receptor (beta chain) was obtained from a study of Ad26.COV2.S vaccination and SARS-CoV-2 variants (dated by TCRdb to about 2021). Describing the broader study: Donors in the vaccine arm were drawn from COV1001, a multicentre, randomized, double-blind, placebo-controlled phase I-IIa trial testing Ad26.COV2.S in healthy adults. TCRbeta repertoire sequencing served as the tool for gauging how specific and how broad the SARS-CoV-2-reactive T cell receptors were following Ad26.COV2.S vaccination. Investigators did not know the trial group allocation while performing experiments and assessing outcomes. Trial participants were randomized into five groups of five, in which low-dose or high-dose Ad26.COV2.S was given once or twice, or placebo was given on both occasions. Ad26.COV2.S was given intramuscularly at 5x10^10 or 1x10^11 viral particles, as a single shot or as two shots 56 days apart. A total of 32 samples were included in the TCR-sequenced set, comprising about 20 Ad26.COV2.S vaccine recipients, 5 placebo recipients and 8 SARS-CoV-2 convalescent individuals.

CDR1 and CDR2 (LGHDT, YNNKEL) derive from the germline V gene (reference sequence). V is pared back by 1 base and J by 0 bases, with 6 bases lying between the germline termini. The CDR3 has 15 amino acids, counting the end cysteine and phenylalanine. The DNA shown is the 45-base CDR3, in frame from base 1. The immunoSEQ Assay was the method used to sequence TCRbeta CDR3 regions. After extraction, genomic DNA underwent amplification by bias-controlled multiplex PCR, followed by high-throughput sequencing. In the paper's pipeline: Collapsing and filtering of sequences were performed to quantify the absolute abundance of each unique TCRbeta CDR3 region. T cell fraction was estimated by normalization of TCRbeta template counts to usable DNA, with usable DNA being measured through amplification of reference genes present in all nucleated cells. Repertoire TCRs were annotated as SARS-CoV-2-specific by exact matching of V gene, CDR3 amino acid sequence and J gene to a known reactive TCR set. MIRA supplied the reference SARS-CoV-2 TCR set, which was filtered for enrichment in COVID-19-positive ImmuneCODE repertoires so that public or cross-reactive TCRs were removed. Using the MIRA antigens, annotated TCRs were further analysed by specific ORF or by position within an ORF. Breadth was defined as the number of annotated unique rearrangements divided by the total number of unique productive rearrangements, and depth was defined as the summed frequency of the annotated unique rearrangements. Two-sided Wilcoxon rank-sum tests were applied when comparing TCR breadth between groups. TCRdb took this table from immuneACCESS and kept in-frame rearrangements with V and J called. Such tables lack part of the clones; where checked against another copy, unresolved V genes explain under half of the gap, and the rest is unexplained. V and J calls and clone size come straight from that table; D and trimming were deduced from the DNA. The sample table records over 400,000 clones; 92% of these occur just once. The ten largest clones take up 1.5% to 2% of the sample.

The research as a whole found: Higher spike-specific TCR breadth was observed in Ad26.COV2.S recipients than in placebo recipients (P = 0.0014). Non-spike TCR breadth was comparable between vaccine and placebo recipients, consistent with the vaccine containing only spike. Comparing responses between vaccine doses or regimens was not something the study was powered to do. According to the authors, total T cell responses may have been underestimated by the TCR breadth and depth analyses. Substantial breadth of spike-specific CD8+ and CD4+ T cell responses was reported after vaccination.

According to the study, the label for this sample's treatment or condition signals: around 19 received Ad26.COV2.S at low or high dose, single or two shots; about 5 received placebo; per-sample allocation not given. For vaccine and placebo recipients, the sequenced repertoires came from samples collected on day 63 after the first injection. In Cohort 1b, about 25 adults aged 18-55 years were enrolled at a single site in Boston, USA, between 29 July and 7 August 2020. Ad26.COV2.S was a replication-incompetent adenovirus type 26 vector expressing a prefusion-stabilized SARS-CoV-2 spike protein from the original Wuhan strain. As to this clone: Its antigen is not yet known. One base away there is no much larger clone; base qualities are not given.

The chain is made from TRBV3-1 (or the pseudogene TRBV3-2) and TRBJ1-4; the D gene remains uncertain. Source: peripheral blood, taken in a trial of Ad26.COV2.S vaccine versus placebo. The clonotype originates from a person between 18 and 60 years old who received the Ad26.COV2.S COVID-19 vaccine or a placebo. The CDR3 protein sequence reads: CASSQVPSTNEKLFF. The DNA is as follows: TGTGCCAGCAGCCAAGTACCCTCAACTAATGAAAAACTGTTTTTT.